A selection of T cell receptor beta chains follows, all from one sample in a study of T-cell reconstitution after alpha-beta-depleted transplantation in children. In TCRdb, the PCR reads were re-called with MiXCR into one record per CDR3 protein. The top ten clones hold about 3.8% of a sample with about 400,000 distinct CDR3 sequences, roughly 20% of them seen once. Here the sequenced sample was PBMCs from the stem cell graft donor, taken from the stem cell graft. The receptors shown here come from a human donor who donated a stem cell graft to a child with acute myeloid leukemia. CDR3s include the opening cysteine and the closing phenylalanine or tryptophan. The D gene is left open where the match is weak. Clone size appears in some rows only: once, few, many, or a class for an expanded clone.

cdr3_length: 17; j_call: TRBJ1-1; clone_size: NA; v_call: TRBV7-9; d_call: NA; cdr3_aa: CASRHFTFGGWNTEAFF; cdr3_nt: TGTGCCAGCAGGCATTTCACCTTTGGAGGTTGGAACACTGAAGCTTTCTTT
cdr3_length: 13; j_call: TRBJ2-1; clone_size: NA; v_call: TRBV20-1; d_call: TRBD2; cdr3_aa: CSATEGGYNEQFF; cdr3_nt: TGCAGTGCTACAGAGGGAGGGTACAATGAGCAGTTCTTC
cdr3_length: 15; j_call: TRBJ2-1; clone_size: NA; v_call: TRBV20-1; d_call: TRBD1; cdr3_aa: CSARDLRGLYNEQFF; cdr3_nt: TGCAGTGCTAGAGATCTTAGGGGGCTATACAATGAGCAGTTCTTC
cdr3_length: 17; j_call: TRBJ2-5; clone_size: few; v_call: TRBV15; d_call: TRBD2; cdr3_aa: CATSRGEPGGQGETQYF; cdr3_nt: TGTGCCACCAGCAGAGGAGAGCCGGGGGGGCAGGGAGAGACCCAGTACTTC
cdr3_length: 11; j_call: TRBJ2-3; clone_size: NA; v_call: TRBV20-1; d_call: NA; cdr3_aa: CSVGAGDTQYF; cdr3_nt: TGCAGTGTCGGAGCGGGAGATACGCAGTATTTT
cdr3_length: 14; j_call: TRBJ2-5; clone_size: few; v_call: TRBV6-1; d_call: NA; cdr3_aa: CASRSKTGRETQYF; cdr3_nt: TGTGCCAGCAGGTCAAAGACGGGGAGGGAGACCCAGTACTTC
cdr3_length: 13; j_call: TRBJ2-7; clone_size: NA; v_call: TRBV7-9; d_call: TRBD1; cdr3_aa: CASSRGTGAEQYF; cdr3_nt: TGTGCCAGCAGCCGCGGGACAGGGGCCGAGCAGTACTTC
cdr3_length: 16; j_call: TRBJ2-1; clone_size: few; v_call: TRBV24-1; d_call: TRBD2; cdr3_aa: CATSDGAGGKNNEQFF; cdr3_nt: TGTGCCACCAGTGATGGGGCGGGAGGAAAGAACAATGAGCAGTTCTTC
cdr3_length: 16; j_call: TRBJ2-1; clone_size: NA; v_call: TRBV24-1; d_call: TRBD2; cdr3_aa: CATSDLAGAGYNEQFF; cdr3_nt: TGTGCCACCAGTGATCTAGCGGGAGCGGGATACAATGAGCAGTTCTTC
cdr3_length: 12; j_call: TRBJ2-7; clone_size: many; v_call: TRBV20-1; d_call: TRBD1; cdr3_aa: CSAGGTDYEQYF; cdr3_nt: TGCAGTGCGGGTGGGACAGACTACGAGCAGTACTTC
cdr3_length: 14; j_call: TRBJ2-5; clone_size: many; v_call: TRBV20-1; d_call: NA; cdr3_aa: CSARDLGQGGAQYF; cdr3_nt: TGCAGTGCTAGAGATCTCGGGCAGGGGGGTGCCCAGTACTTC
cdr3_length: 15; j_call: TRBJ2-2; clone_size: many; v_call: TRBV29-1; d_call: NA; cdr3_aa: CSAGQSRSKPGELFF; cdr3_nt: TGCAGCGCTGGACAGTCTAGGTCAAAACCCGGGGAGCTGTTTTTT
cdr3_length: 14; j_call: TRBJ2-5; clone_size: NA; v_call: TRBV5-1; d_call: TRBD2; cdr3_aa: CASSGLAGVETQYF; cdr3_nt: TGCGCCAGCAGCGGACTAGCGGGAGTTGAGACCCAGTACTTC
cdr3_length: 15; j_call: TRBJ1-3; clone_size: NA; v_call: TRBV7-2; d_call: NA; cdr3_aa: CASSSFSGQRNTIYF; cdr3_nt: TGTGCCAGCAGCTCATTTAGCGGACAGCGAAACACCATATATTTT
cdr3_length: 16; j_call: TRBJ2-1; clone_size: many; v_call: TRBV7-2; d_call: NA; cdr3_aa: CASSLTGITSYNEQFF; cdr3_nt: TGTGCCAGCAGCCTGACAGGTATTACCTCCTACAATGAGCAGTTCTTC
cdr3_length: 14; j_call: TRBJ2-1; clone_size: many; v_call: TRBV6-2/TRBV6-3; d_call: TRBD1; cdr3_aa: CASQGDRGDNEQFF; cdr3_nt: TGTGCCAGCCAAGGGGACAGAGGGGACAATGAGCAGTTCTTC
cdr3_length: 16; j_call: TRBJ2-3; clone_size: many; v_call: TRBV5-1; d_call: NA; cdr3_aa: CASSLVASEPTDTQYF; cdr3_nt: TGCGCCAGCAGCTTGGTGGCTAGCGAGCCCACAGATACGCAGTATTTT
cdr3_length: 15; j_call: TRBJ2-1; clone_size: NA; v_call: TRBV5-6; d_call: NA; cdr3_aa: CASSLWGRTYNEQFF; cdr3_nt: TGTGCCAGCAGCTTATGGGGGAGAACCTACAATGAGCAGTTCTTC
cdr3_length: 16; j_call: TRBJ2-2; clone_size: NA; v_call: TRBV28; d_call: TRBD1; cdr3_aa: CASSGGTGGLAGELFF; cdr3_nt: TGTGCCAGCAGTGGTGGGACAGGGGGCTTGGCCGGGGAGCTGTTTTTT
cdr3_length: 17; j_call: TRBJ2-7; clone_size: many; v_call: TRBV25-1; d_call: NA; cdr3_aa: CASSESPAESISYEQYF; cdr3_nt: TGTGCCAGCAGTGAAAGCCCCGCGGAGAGCATCTCCTACGAGCAGTACTTC
cdr3_length: 11; j_call: TRBJ2-2; clone_size: few; v_call: TRBV4-1; d_call: NA; cdr3_aa: CASFGRGELFF; cdr3_nt: TGCGCCAGCTTCGGCCGCGGGGAGCTGTTTTTT
cdr3_length: 15; j_call: TRBJ2-1; clone_size: many; v_call: TRBV20-1; d_call: TRBD2; cdr3_aa: CSASPTSGDYNEQFF; cdr3_nt: TGCAGTGCTAGTCCGACTAGCGGGGACTACAATGAGCAGTTCTTC
cdr3_length: 13; j_call: TRBJ2-7; clone_size: once; v_call: TRBV9; d_call: TRBD1; cdr3_aa: CASSRQGQLEQYF; cdr3_nt: TGTGCCAGCAGCCGACAGGGTCAACTCGAGCAGTACTTC
cdr3_length: 16; j_call: TRBJ2-7; clone_size: many; v_call: TRBV25-1; d_call: NA; cdr3_aa: CASSSPNGQRDYEQYF; cdr3_nt: TGTGCCAGCAGTTCCCCTAATGGACAGCGTGACTACGAGCAGTACTTC
cdr3_length: 13; j_call: TRBJ2-7; clone_size: few; v_call: TRBV6-2/TRBV6-3; d_call: TRBD1; cdr3_aa: CASSWTGTYEQYF; cdr3_nt: TGTGCCAGCAGTTGGACAGGGACCTACGAGCAGTACTTC
cdr3_length: 14; j_call: TRBJ2-3; clone_size: NA; v_call: TRBV5-1; d_call: NA; cdr3_aa: CASNSGTSTDTQYF; cdr3_nt: TGCGCCAGCAACTCCGGGACTAGCACAGATACGCAGTATTTT
cdr3_length: 15; j_call: TRBJ2-7; clone_size: NA; v_call: TRBV25-1; d_call: NA; cdr3_aa: CASSVGKGPIYEQYF; cdr3_nt: TGTGCCAGCAGTGTCGGTAAAGGACCCATCTACGAGCAGTACTTC
cdr3_length: 14; j_call: TRBJ2-7; clone_size: NA; v_call: TRBV28; d_call: TRBD2; cdr3_aa: CASRLLAGGGEQYF; cdr3_nt: TGTGCCAGCAGACTACTAGCGGGAGGTGGCGAGCAGTACTTC
cdr3_length: 13; j_call: TRBJ2-1; clone_size: many; v_call: TRBV20-1; d_call: TRBD2; cdr3_aa: CSARWLAVNEQFF; cdr3_nt: TGCAGTGCTAGGTGGCTAGCGGTAAATGAGCAGTTCTTC
cdr3_length: 17; j_call: TRBJ1-6; clone_size: NA; v_call: TRBV5-1; d_call: TRBD1; cdr3_aa: CASSLGPGQGIGSPLHF; cdr3_nt: TGCGCCAGCAGCTTGGGTCCCGGACAGGGGATAGGTTCACCCCTCCACTTT
cdr3_length: 15; j_call: TRBJ2-1; clone_size: NA; v_call: TRBV27; d_call: NA; cdr3_aa: CASSTSGALGMEQFF; cdr3_nt: TGTGCCAGCAGTACCTCCGGGGCCCTCGGGATGGAGCAGTTCTTC
cdr3_length: 13; j_call: TRBJ2-7; clone_size: few; v_call: TRBV27; d_call: NA; cdr3_aa: CASSTAGGYEQYF; cdr3_nt: TGTGCCAGCAGTACGGCGGGTGGTTACGAGCAGTACTTC
cdr3_length: 14; j_call: TRBJ2-1; clone_size: many; v_call: TRBV12-3/TRBV12-4; d_call: NA; cdr3_aa: CASSRPGTGNEQFF; cdr3_nt: TGTGCCAGCAGTCGACCCGGGACCGGCAATGAGCAGTTCTTC
cdr3_length: 14; j_call: TRBJ1-5; clone_size: few; v_call: TRBV13; d_call: NA; cdr3_aa: CASSLGFRDQPQHF; cdr3_nt: TGTGCCAGCAGCTTAGGCTTTAGGGATCAGCCCCAGCATTTT
cdr3_length: 13; j_call: TRBJ2-7; clone_size: few; v_call: TRBV20-1; d_call: NA; cdr3_aa: CSALPASGYEQYF; cdr3_nt: TGCAGTGCTCTTCCGGCTAGTGGGTACGAGCAGTACTTC
cdr3_length: 12; j_call: TRBJ2-1; clone_size: NA; v_call: TRBV29-1; d_call: TRBD1; cdr3_aa: CSVQTGGDEQFF; cdr3_nt: TGCAGCGTCCAAACAGGGGGCGATGAGCAGTTCTTC
cdr3_length: 15; j_call: TRBJ1-1; clone_size: NA; v_call: TRBV3-1; d_call: NA; cdr3_aa: CASSQESWGSTEAFF; cdr3_nt: TGTGCCAGCAGCCAAGAGTCTTGGGGGTCCACTGAAGCTTTCTTT
cdr3_length: 18; j_call: TRBJ2-6; clone_size: NA; v_call: TRBV15; d_call: TRBD1; cdr3_aa: CATSRDQGVGTGANVLTF; cdr3_nt: TGTGCCACCAGCAGAGATCAGGGGGTAGGCACTGGGGCCAACGTCCTGACTTTC
cdr3_length: 14; j_call: TRBJ2-2; clone_size: NA; v_call: TRBV10-1; d_call: TRBD1; cdr3_aa: CATSGQGNTGELFF; cdr3_nt: TGCGCCACCTCCGGACAGGGAAACACCGGGGAGCTGTTTTTT
cdr3_length: 15; j_call: TRBJ2-1; clone_size: NA; v_call: TRBV14; d_call: TRBD2; cdr3_aa: CASSRLAGGDNEQFF; cdr3_nt: TGTGCCAGCAGCCGACTAGCGGGAGGGGACAATGAGCAGTTCTTC
cdr3_length: 15; j_call: TRBJ1-2; clone_size: NA; v_call: TRBV18; d_call: NA; cdr3_aa: CASSPDNPHNYGYTF; cdr3_nt: TGTGCCAGCTCACCCGACAACCCTCATAACTATGGCTACACCTTC
cdr3_length: 14; j_call: TRBJ2-7; clone_size: NA; v_call: TRBV5-1; d_call: NA; cdr3_aa: CASSWVTGDYEQYF; cdr3_nt: TGCGCCAGCAGCTGGGTGACAGGAGACTACGAGCAGTACTTC
cdr3_length: 14; j_call: TRBJ1-5; clone_size: NA; v_call: TRBV24-1; d_call: NA; cdr3_aa: CATSGARGDQPQHF; cdr3_nt: TGTGCCACCAGTGGGGCCAGGGGCGATCAGCCCCAGCATTTT
cdr3_length: 16; j_call: TRBJ2-7; clone_size: few; v_call: TRBV15; d_call: TRBD2; cdr3_aa: CATSIREAGAGGEQYF; cdr3_nt: TGTGCCACCAGCATCCGGGAAGCGGGAGCCGGGGGGGAGCAGTACTTC
cdr3_length: 17; j_call: TRBJ2-7; clone_size: NA; v_call: TRBV25-1; d_call: NA; cdr3_aa: CASSEEMCTGLTYEQYF; cdr3_nt: TGTGCCAGCAGTGAGGAGATGTGTACAGGACTTACCTACGAGCAGTACTTC
cdr3_length: 13; j_call: TRBJ1-2; clone_size: few; v_call: TRBV20-1; d_call: NA; cdr3_aa: CSAEQGSNYGYTF; cdr3_nt: TGCAGTGCTGAACAGGGCTCTAACTATGGCTACACCTTC
cdr3_length: 15; j_call: TRBJ2-4; clone_size: NA; v_call: TRBV6-5; d_call: NA; cdr3_aa: CASSYSKIAKNIQYF; cdr3_nt: TGTGCCAGCAGTTACTCAAAAATAGCCAAAAACATTCAGTACTTC
cdr3_length: 16; j_call: TRBJ2-4; clone_size: NA; v_call: TRBV15; d_call: TRBD2; cdr3_aa: CATSRGLAGGKNIQYF; cdr3_nt: TGTGCCACCAGCAGGGGACTAGCGGGAGGCAAAAACATTCAGTACTTC
cdr3_length: 15; j_call: TRBJ1-4; clone_size: NA; v_call: TRBV25-1; d_call: NA; cdr3_aa: CASSAGGTTNEKLFF; cdr3_nt: TGTGCCAGCAGTGCCGGGGGGACAACTAATGAAAAACTGTTTTTT
cdr3_length: 12; j_call: TRBJ1-4; clone_size: NA; v_call: TRBV4-3; d_call: NA; cdr3_aa: CASSPDIGKLFF; cdr3_nt: TGCGCCAGCAGCCCAGACATTGGAAAACTGTTTTTT
cdr3_length: 13; j_call: TRBJ2-1; clone_size: many; v_call: TRBV7-2; d_call: NA; cdr3_aa: CASSFHRENEQFF; cdr3_nt: TGTGCCAGCAGCTTTCACAGGGAAAATGAGCAGTTCTTC
cdr3_length: 14; j_call: TRBJ2-5; clone_size: few; v_call: TRBV5-1; d_call: NA; cdr3_aa: CASSGPELQETQYF; cdr3_nt: TGCGCCAGCAGCGGCCCAGAACTACAAGAGACCCAGTACTTC
cdr3_length: 14; j_call: TRBJ2-1; clone_size: once; v_call: TRBV28; d_call: NA; cdr3_aa: CASQFISGSDEQFF; cdr3_nt: TGTGCCAGCCAGTTTATATCTGGGAGCGATGAGCAGTTCTTC
cdr3_length: 15; j_call: TRBJ2-3; clone_size: NA; v_call: TRBV6-5; d_call: NA; cdr3_aa: CASSYGQVFADTQYF; cdr3_nt: TGTGCCAGCAGTTACGGCCAGGTCTTCGCGGATACGCAGTATTTT
cdr3_length: 17; j_call: TRBJ2-7; clone_size: NA; v_call: TRBV4-1; d_call: TRBD2; cdr3_aa: CASSQDLTGLAAYEQYF; cdr3_nt: TGCGCCAGCAGCCAAGACCTCACGGGACTAGCGGCCTACGAGCAGTACTTC
cdr3_length: 12; j_call: TRBJ1-5; clone_size: few; v_call: TRBV12-3/TRBV12-4; d_call: NA; cdr3_aa: CASSLTGRAQHF; cdr3_nt: TGTGCCAGCAGTCTTACAGGGCGCGCCCAGCATTTT
cdr3_length: 17; j_call: TRBJ1-2; clone_size: NA; v_call: TRBV5-1; d_call: NA; cdr3_aa: CASSHGQRGGPNYGYTF; cdr3_nt: TGCGCCAGCAGCCACGGACAGAGGGGTGGTCCCAACTATGGCTACACCTTC